These T cell receptor beta chains were read from a single sample in a study of shared clonotypes between healthy human individuals. Measured with immunoSEQ multiplex PCR; TCRdb has only the in-frame clones, and not every one. Counted here are almost 700,000 clones, just over 90% occurring once; the ten biggest clones make up 24%. Sequenced input: naive CD8+ T cells sorted from blood. These receptors all stem from a man aged 30 to 45 in good health. CDR3s include the opening cysteine and the closing phenylalanine or tryptophan. D genes are given only for firm matches. Size is stated for part of the rows, as once, few or many counts, or as a class when the clone is expanded.

j_call | clone_size | d_call | v_call | cdr3_nt | cdr3_aa
TRBJ1-3 | . | . | TRBV7-9 | TGTGCCAGCAGCTCCACAGGGAGCTCTGGAAACACCATATATTTT | CASSSTGSSGNTIYF
TRBJ2-1 | . | TRBD2 | TRBV6-6 | TGTGCCAGCAGTTCTCTAGCGGGGGCCTACAATGAGCAGTTCTTC | CASSSLAGAYNEQFF
TRBJ2-7 | once | TRBD1 | TRBV5-8 | TGTGCCAGCATCCTGACAGGGGAATCTGACGAGCAGTACTTC | CASILTGESDEQYF
TRBJ2-1 | . | . | TRBV19 | TGTGCCAGTAGTATAGCGGGGGTCCAGCAGTTCTTC | CASSIAGVQQFF
TRBJ1-1 | few | TRBD1 | TRBV4-3 | TGCGCCAGCAGCCCGGACAGGACGATGAACACTGAAGCTTTCTTT | CASSPDRTMNTEAFF
TRBJ1-5 | . | TRBD1 | TRBV2 | TGTGCCAGCACCGGGACAGGGTTTCAGCCCCAGCATTTT | CASTGTGFQPQHF
TRBJ1-2 | . | . | TRBV5-1 | TGCGCCAGCAGCTTCAACGGACCTAACTATGGCTACACCTTC | CASSFNGPNYGYTF
TRBJ2-7 | once | . | TRBV13 | TGTGCCAGCAGCTTAGGCGGGAGTCTCCCCCTCGAGCAGTACTTC | CASSLGGSLPLEQYF
TRBJ2-5 | . | TRBD2 | TRBV7-9 | TGTGCCAGCAGGACTAGCGGGAGTAGAACGGAGACCCAGTACTTC | CASRTSGSRTETQYF
TRBJ2-5 | . | TRBD1 | TRBV6-5 | TGTGCCAGCAGCCCTCGGACAGGGCCAGGGACCCAGTACTTC | CASSPRTGPGTQYF
TRBJ2-2 | once | . | TRBV6-4 | TGTGCCAGCAGTGACACAAACACCGGGGAGCTGTTTTTT | CASSDTNTGELFF
TRBJ2-7 | . | . | TRBV18 | TGTGCCAGCTCACCACCTACGGCCTACGAGCAGTACTTC | CASSPPTAYEQYF
TRBJ1-5 | once | TRBD1 | TRBV4-1 | TGCGCCAGCAGCCCGTTCCTAGATTATGTGGACGGGACAGCCCAGCATTTT | CASSPFLDYVDGTAQHF
TRBJ1-5 | . | . | TRBV6-5 | TGTGCCAGCAGCCCTTCGCCCCCAAGCAATCAGCCCCAGCATTTT | CASSPSPPSNQPQHF
TRBJ2-1 | . | . | TRBV5-1 | TGCGCCAGCAGCTTGGAAGCGGCGGGGCACAATGAGCAGTTCTTC | CASSLEAAGHNEQFF
TRBJ2-1 | . | TRBD2 | TRBV9 | TGTGCCAGCAGCGAGGGAACTAGCGGGATTTACAATGAGCAGTTCTTC | CASSEGTSGIYNEQFF
TRBJ2-1 | . | TRBD2 | TRBV7-9 | TGTGCCAGCGGGTCGGGGGGAGGGCCCTACAATGAGCAGTTCTTC | CASGSGGGPYNEQFF
TRBJ2-1 | . | . | TRBV9 | TGTGCCAGCAGCGTGATGAGGCTCGGTGAGCAGTTCTTC | CASSVMRLGEQFF
TRBJ2-7 | . | . | TRBV13 | TGTGCCAGCAGCCAATCTTGGGACCCTACCTACGAGCAGTACTTC | CASSQSWDPTYEQYF
TRBJ2-7 | . | TRBD1 | TRBV27 | TGTGCCAGCACCTCGGGACAGGGGACCGAGCAGTACTTC | CASTSGQGTEQYF
TRBJ2-1 | once | TRBD2 | TRBV2 | TGTGCCAGCAGTCCCCGGGGACTAGCGGACTACAATGAGCAGTTCTTC | CASSPRGLADYNEQFF
TRBJ2-3 | . | TRBD2 | TRBV4-1 | TGCGCCAGCAGCCAAGGGGAGGGGACCACAGATACGCAGTATTTT | CASSQGEGTTDTQYF
TRBJ2-2 | once | TRBD1 | TRBV5-6 | TGTGCCAGCAGCTTGGTGGTCACAGGGGTTTTCGCCGGGGAGCTGTTTTTT | CASSLVVTGVFAGELFF
TRBJ1-2 | . | . | TRBV27 | TGTGCCAGCAGTTTATCGACAGGACAAGGCTACACCTTC | CASSLSTGQGYTF
TRBJ2-7 | . | TRBD1 | TRBV28 | TGTGCCAGCAGTTTATTCAGGACAGGCCCCTACGAGCAGTACTTC | CASSLFRTGPYEQYF
TRBJ2-2 | . | TRBD2 | TRBV4-3 | TGCGCCAGCAGCTTCGGACTAGCGTCGAACACCGGGGAGCTGTTTTTT | CASSFGLASNTGELFF
TRBJ2-1 | . | . | TRBV30 | TGTGCCTGGAGTGGAGGGGATGAGCAGTTCTTC | CAWSGGDEQFF
TRBJ1-1 | . | . | TRBV4-3 | TGCGCCAGCAGCCTAGTTCAGGGAACTGAAGCTTTCTTT | CASSLVQGTEAFF
TRBJ2-7 | . | . | TRBV5-1 | TGCGCCAGCAGCTTGGATCCGGGAAGCTACGAGCAGTACTTC | CASSLDPGSYEQYF
TRBJ2-7 | . | . | TRBV4-1 | TGCGCCAGCAGCCAAGTCCTGGCCCTTTACGAGCAGTACTTC | CASSQVLALYEQYF
TRBJ2-4 | . | . | TRBV6-1 | TGTGCCAGCAGTGGGTATACCTTAGCCAAAAACATTCAGTACTTC | CASSGYTLAKNIQYF
TRBJ2-5 | . | . | TRBV10-2 | TGCGCCAGCAGTGAGTCAAGGACTGGGCAAGAGACCCAGTACTTC | CASSESRTGQETQYF
TRBJ2-7 | few | . | TRBV28 | TGTGCCAGCAGTTTAATGGCTAATACCTACGAGCAGTACTTC | CASSLMANTYEQYF
TRBJ1-2 | . | TRBD1 | TRBV4-1 | TGCGCCAGCAGCCCAGAACCGACAGGGCTTGGCTACACCTTC | CASSPEPTGLGYTF
TRBJ1-1 | . | . | TRBV13 | TGTGCCAGCAGCTTAGGACAGCCCCGCGATGAAGCTTTCTTT | CASSLGQPRDEAFF
TRBJ2-1 | . | . | TRBV6-1 | TGTGCCAGCAGTGAAGATCTTACAGTCTACAATGAGCAGTTCTTC | CASSEDLTVYNEQFF
TRBJ2-7 | . | . | TRBV27 | TGTGCCAGCAGTACAGGGATCGGAACCTACGAGCAGTACTTC | CASSTGIGTYEQYF
TRBJ1-1 | once | . | TRBV6-1 | TGTGCCAGCAGACCATACGGGACTGCGAACACTGAAGCTTTCTTT | CASRPYGTANTEAFF
TRBJ2-3 | . | TRBD2 | TRBV4-3 | TGCGCCAGCAGCCAAGGCGGGAGTTCTTCAGATACGCAGTATTTT | CASSQGGSSSDTQYF
TRBJ2-7 | . | TRBD2 | TRBV10-2 | TGCGCCAGCAGTCCTGGACTAGCGGGACCCTACGAGCAGTACTTC | CASSPGLAGPYEQYF
TRBJ1-4 | . | TRBD1 | TRBV11-2 | TGTGCCAGCAGCTTTCGACAGGGGCGAAATGAAAAACTGTTTTTT | CASSFRQGRNEKLFF
TRBJ2-5 | once | . | TRBV10-3 | TGTGCCATCAGTGGGGGGGAGGCGGAGACCCAGTACTTC | CAISGGEAETQYF
TRBJ1-5 | . | . | TRBV27 | TGTGCCAGCAGTTTCAGTAGCAATCAGCCCCAGCATTTT | CASSFSSNQPQHF
TRBJ2-7 | . | . | TRBV9 | TGTGCCAGCAGCCCTTCGTTTCAGACTTTCAGCTCCTACGAGCAGTACTTC | CASSPSFQTFSSYEQYF
TRBJ2-7 | . | TRBD1 | TRBV6-6 | TGTGCCAGCAGTTACTCGAGGGACAGGATCTACGAGCAGTACTTC | CASSYSRDRIYEQYF